The rows below give T cell receptor beta chains drawn from one sample of a study of blood T cell repertoires in COVID-19. Using immunoSEQ multiplex PCR, the repertoire was profiled, and TCRdb retains in-frame clones only, with some absent. The repertoire holds over 90,000 clones, with 84% as singletons. The specimen sequenced was peripheral blood. Receptor source: a human donor in a cohort sampled during active COVID-19. Each CDR3 is given with its conserved first and last residue. Fields, in order: J gene, V gene, D gene, clone size, CDR3 protein, CDR3 DNA. The D gene is left open where the match is weak. Not every row has a clone size; where given, it reads once, few, many or a size class.

j_gene: TRBJ2-5; v_gene: TRBV4-2; d_gene: .; abundance: .; CDR3aa: CASSPGTRLAKIQETQYF; CDR3nt: TGTGCCAGCAGCCCCGGAACCCGCCTAGCGAAGATTCAAGAGACCCAGTACTTC
j_gene: TRBJ1-1; v_gene: TRBV7-2; d_gene: .; abundance: .; CDR3aa: CASSLAAVNMNTEAFF; CDR3nt: TGTGCCAGCAGCTTAGCGGCCGTAAACATGAACACTGAAGCTTTCTTT
j_gene: TRBJ1-1; v_gene: TRBV12-3/TRBV12-4; d_gene: .; abundance: .; CDR3aa: CASSFDGETEAFF; CDR3nt: TGTGCCAGCAGTTTCGACGGGGAGACTGAAGCTTTCTTT
j_gene: TRBJ2-3; v_gene: TRBV5-1; d_gene: .; abundance: .; CDR3aa: CASSGGTWLSTDTQYF; CDR3nt: TGCGCCAGCAGCGGAGGGACTTGGCTTAGCACAGATACGCAGTATTTT
j_gene: TRBJ1-1; v_gene: TRBV10-3; d_gene: .; abundance: .; CDR3aa: CAISEPSGENTEAFF; CDR3nt: TGTGCCATCAGTGAGCCCTCAGGGGAGAACACTGAAGCTTTCTTT
j_gene: TRBJ2-5; v_gene: TRBV6-5; d_gene: TRBD2; abundance: .; CDR3aa: CASIGWRGEATQYF; CDR3nt: TGTGCCAGCATTGGATGGCGGGGGGAAGCGACCCAGTACTTC
j_gene: TRBJ1-2; v_gene: TRBV19; d_gene: .; abundance: few; CDR3aa: CATGGAGRTLGYTF; CDR3nt: TGTGCCACGGGGGGCGCTGGGCGGACTCTTGGCTACACCTTC
j_gene: TRBJ1-2; v_gene: TRBV3-1/TRBV3-2; d_gene: TRBD1; abundance: .; CDR3aa: CASSQDDRGGYTF; CDR3nt: TGTGCCAGCAGCCAAGATGACAGGGGAGGCTACACCTTC
j_gene: TRBJ1-3; v_gene: TRBV2; d_gene: .; abundance: few; CDR3aa: CASSARGAGRSGNTIYF; CDR3nt: TGTGCCAGCAGCGCCCGCGGGGCAGGGCGCTCTGGAAACACCATATATTTT
j_gene: TRBJ2-1; v_gene: TRBV7-2; d_gene: .; abundance: .; CDR3aa: CASSLDLSARNEQFF; CDR3nt: TGTGCCAGCAGCTTAGATCTCTCAGCCAGGAATGAGCAGTTCTTC
j_gene: TRBJ2-7; v_gene: TRBV3-1/TRBV3-2; d_gene: .; abundance: .; CDR3aa: CASSQVTGYSFHEQYF; CDR3nt: TGTGCCAGCAGCCAAGTCACAGGGTATTCCTTCCACGAGCAGTACTTC
j_gene: TRBJ1-2; v_gene: TRBV6-5; d_gene: TRBD1; abundance: .; CDR3aa: CASSPGQASYGYTF; CDR3nt: TGTGCCAGCAGTCCGGGACAGGCTTCCTATGGCTACACCTTC
j_gene: TRBJ1-1; v_gene: TRBV10-3; d_gene: TRBD1; abundance: .; CDR3aa: CAISWTGGDTEAFF; CDR3nt: TGTGCCATCTCCTGGACAGGGGGGGACACTGAAGCTTTCTTT
j_gene: TRBJ2-7; v_gene: TRBV6-2/TRBV6-3; d_gene: .; abundance: .; CDR3aa: CASRPSVINEQYF; CDR3nt: TGTGCCAGCAGACCTAGCGTCATAAACGAGCAGTACTTC
j_gene: TRBJ1-2; v_gene: TRBV5-1; d_gene: .; abundance: .; CDR3aa: CASSLQGYGYTF; CDR3nt: TGCGCCAGCAGCTTGCAGGGGTATGGCTACACCTTC
j_gene: TRBJ1-2; v_gene: TRBV5-1; d_gene: TRBD1; abundance: .; CDR3aa: CASSWDRAYYGYTF; CDR3nt: TGCGCCAGCAGCTGGGACAGGGCTTACTATGGCTACACCTTC
j_gene: TRBJ1-3; v_gene: TRBV2; d_gene: .; abundance: .; CDR3aa: CASSKEDSRSGNTIYF; CDR3nt: TGTGCCAGCAGTAAGGAAGACAGTCGCTCTGGAAACACCATATATTTT
j_gene: TRBJ2-5; v_gene: TRBV29-1; d_gene: TRBD1; abundance: .; CDR3aa: CSSNTGGAETQYF; CDR3nt: TGCAGCTCCAACACAGGGGGCGCGGAGACCCAGTACTTC
j_gene: TRBJ2-7; v_gene: TRBV12-3/TRBV12-4; d_gene: .; abundance: .; CDR3aa: CASSSGYEQYF; CDR3nt: TGTGCCAGCAGTAGCGGCTACGAGCAGTACTTC
j_gene: TRBJ2-7; v_gene: TRBV10-1; d_gene: TRBD1; abundance: .; CDR3aa: CASTGTGVSHEQYF; CDR3nt: TGCGCCAGCACCGGGACAGGGGTCTCCCACGAGCAGTACTTC
j_gene: TRBJ1-3; v_gene: TRBV7-9; d_gene: TRBD1; abundance: few; CDR3aa: CASSFIGTGGSGNTIYF; CDR3nt: TGTGCCAGCAGCTTTATCGGGACAGGGGGGTCTGGAAACACCATATATTTT
j_gene: TRBJ2-7; v_gene: TRBV10-2; d_gene: .; abundance: .; CDR3aa: CASSELGTQAAEQYF; CDR3nt: TGCGCCAGCAGTGAATTAGGAACACAAGCGGCCGAGCAGTACTTC
j_gene: TRBJ2-7; v_gene: TRBV30; d_gene: TRBD1; abundance: .; CDR3aa: CAWSVWDRVSYEQYF; CDR3nt: TGTGCCTGGAGTGTATGGGACAGGGTATCCTACGAGCAGTACTTC
j_gene: TRBJ1-2; v_gene: TRBV7-2; d_gene: .; abundance: .; CDR3aa: CASSRPRGRDYGYTF; CDR3nt: TGTGCCAGCAGCCGCCCCCGGGGTCGGGACTATGGCTACACCTTC
j_gene: TRBJ1-1; v_gene: TRBV2; d_gene: .; abundance: .; CDR3aa: CASSSEMNTEAFF; CDR3nt: TGTGCCAGCAGCAGCGAAATGAACACTGAAGCTTTCTTT
j_gene: TRBJ1-2; v_gene: TRBV2; d_gene: .; abundance: .; CDR3aa: CASSVGPGGGYTF; CDR3nt: TGTGCCAGCAGTGTAGGCCCGGGAGGTGGCTACACCTTC
j_gene: TRBJ2-5; v_gene: TRBV5-4; d_gene: .; abundance: .; CDR3aa: CASSPPGQETQYF; CDR3nt: TGTGCCAGCAGTCCCCCAGGCCAAGAGACCCAGTACTTC